Each of the 22 T cell receptor beta chains below was sequenced from the same sample in a study of cytomegalovirus exposure and HLA in healthy donors (TCRdb year 2017). Library preparation used the immunoSEQ multiplex PCR assay. The multiplex PCR relied on a mix of 60 forward primers for TCR Vbeta segments and 13 reverse primers for TCR Jbeta segments. TCRdb provides this immuneACCESS table in a form limited to in-frame rearrangements. Some clones are lacking; in checked studies, under half of them reflect an unresolved V gene, and why the rest are absent is not known. The sample yields more than 150,000 clones; roughly 78% were counted once. The top ten constitute 1% of the sample. Sequenced material: PBMCs. The receptors originated from a woman aged 45-60 years in good health and CMV-seropositive.

This clone has only one observation. V and J are TRBV19 and TRBJ1-5; D gene uncertain. The CDR3 is 15 residues long. The V end lost 6 bases, the J end lost 5 bases, and 17 bases lay between the germline ends. Looked up from germline, CDR1 is LNHDA and CDR2 is SQIVND (reference sequence). The CDR3 DNA follows: TGTGCCAGTAGCCTCCGCGGAGCGGCTTATCAGCCCCAGCATTTT. Protein product: CASSLRGAAYQPQHF. Based on the CDR3 plus reference TRBV19 and TRBJ1-5, the full variable domain is DGGITQSPKYLFRKEGQNVTLSCEQNLNHDAMYWYRQDPGQGLRLIYYSQIVNDFQKGDIAEGYSVSREKKESFPLTVTSAQKNPTAFYLCASSLRGAAYQPQHFGDGTRLSIL.

The CDR3 loop reads CASSSADTGLNTEAFF. The CDR3 nucleotides read TGTGCCAGCAGCTCCGCGGACACAGGTTTGAACACTGAAGCTTTCTTT. The chain links TRBV5-4 to TRBJ1-1, with a possible D match to TRBD1 (5 bases). The germline V and J ends were trimmed by 3 bases and 0 bases, with 15 bases remaining between them. This CDR3 is built from 16 residues. Germline CDR1 and CDR2: SGHNT and YYREEE (reference sequence).

This chain connects TRBV7-9 to TRBJ1-4; D is ambiguous. This CDR3 has 14 residues. V was trimmed by 5 bases and J by 6 bases, leaving 13 bases between them. Germline loops: CDR1 SEHNR, CDR2 FQNEAQ (reference sequence). This CDR3 reads CASSPRAVYEKLFF. CDR3 nucleotides: TGTGCCAGCAGCCCGCGGGCGGTATATGAAAAACTGTTTTTT.

The CDR3 protein is CASSAGLADTDTQYF. In nucleotides, the CDR3 is TGTGCCAGCAGTGCCGGACTAGCGGACACAGATACGCAGTATTTT. The chain employs TRBV2 and TRBJ2-3, with TRBD2 matching over 10 bases. In germline, CDR1 is SNHLY, CDR2 FYNNEI. Germline trimming cut 4 bases from V and 2 bases from J; bases unmatched to any gene: 3. The CDR3 loop spans 15 amino acids.

This clone has only a few counts. V and J are TRBV9 and TRBJ2-7; possible D gene TRBD2, 7 bases. CDR3 size: 16 residues. Germline CDR1 and CDR2: SGDLS and YYNGEE. Deletions cut 4 bases from V and 0 bases from J, with 17 bases between. CDR3 loop: CASSPRGAVPSYEQYF. DNA of the CDR3: TGTGCCAGCAGCCCCCGGGGGGCCGTACCCTCCTACGAGCAGTACTTC.

The gene calls are TRBV15 and TRBJ1-6; possible D gene TRBD1, 5 bases. CDR3 length: 17 residues. Germline V gene lookup returns CDR1 LNHNV and CDR2 YYDKDF (reference sequence). Trimming removed 0 bases from V and 5 bases from J, with 14 bases in between. The CDR3 DNA follows: TGTGCCACCAGCAGAGACCCAAGTGGGGGGAATAATTCACCCCTCCACTTT. Its translation: CATSRDPSGGNNSPLHF. The full variable domain, completed using reference TRBV15 and TRBJ1-6, is DAMVIQNPRYQVTQFGKPVTLSCSQTLNHNVMYWYQQKSSQAPKLLFHYYDKDFNNEADTPDNFQSRRPNTSFCFLDIRSPGLGDTAMYLCATSRDPSGGNNSPLHFGNGTRLTVT.

The chain's CDR3 is CATEIPGQGDNSPLHF. Here the CDR3 DNA reads TGTGCCACCGAAATACCTGGACAGGGTGATAATTCACCCCTCCACTTT. J is TRBJ1-6 and V is TRBV27, with 8 bases fitting TRBD1. Germline trimming cut 10 bases from V and 5 bases from J; bases unmatched to any gene: 13. CDR1 is MNHEY and CDR2 is SMNVEV in the germline V gene (reference sequence). The CDR3 sequence is 16 residues long.

The genes are TRBV27 and TRBJ2-2; 8 nucleotides line up with TRBD2. The CDR3 has 13 residues. Germline V gene lookup returns CDR1 MNHEY and CDR2 SMNVEV (reference sequence). Losses at the gene ends were 6 bases for V and 6 bases for J; bases not matched to a gene: 3. CDR3 sequence (DNA): TGTGCCAGCAGCCCCGGGGGGGCCGGGGAGCTGTTTTTT. This codes for CASSPGGAGELFF.

This chain links TRBV28 with TRBJ1-3; 7 nucleotides match TRBD1. The CDR3 contains 15 residues. Unmatched junction bases numbered 5, after V lost 6 bases and J lost 0 bases. Looked up from germline, CDR1 is MDHEN and CDR2 is SYDVKM. CDR3 bases: TGTGCCAGCAGAGACAGGGTTTTCTCTGGAAACACCATATATTTT. Its translation is CASRDRVFSGNTIYF.

The V gene is TRBV4-3, the J gene TRBJ1-5, with 8 bases aligning to TRBD1. Looked up from germline, CDR1 is LGHNA and CDR2 is YSLEER. CDR3 size: 18 residues. V lost 2 bases, J lost 0 bases, and 9 bases stayed unmatched. CDR3 DNA sequence: TGCGCCAGCAGCCAAAATCTAGGGACAGGATATAGCAATCAGCCCCAGCATTTT. Residues: CASSQNLGTGYSNQPQHF.

A word on this clone: The junction and the germline gene differ at one end; a read error may be behind it. V gene TRBV7-2 combines with J gene TRBJ2-7; 8 bases line up with TRBD1. The CDR3 consists of 13 residues. Germline loops: CDR1 SGHTA, CDR2 FQGNSA. CDR3 sequence (DNA): TGTGCCAGCACCCCCATCCCGGGACAGGCTATAAACTTC. Its translation: CASTPIPGQAINF. Full variable domain (missing parts from reference TRBV7-2 and TRBJ2-7): GAGVSQSPSNKVTEKGKDVELRCDPISGHTALYWYRQSLGQGLEFLIYFQGNSAPDKSGLPSDRFSAERTGGSVSTLTIQRTQQEDSAVYLCASTPIPGQAINFGPGTRLTVT.

The rearrangement uses TRBV10-3 and TRBJ2-5, with D perhaps TRBD2 (6 bases). The J call may be wrong; the DNA end is better matched by TRBJ2-7. In germline, CDR1 is ENHRY, CDR2 SYGVKD. The CDR3 contains 14 residues. The CDR3 loop is CATNQDGSSYEQYF. The CDR3 DNA follows: TGTGCCACGAATCAGGACGGGAGCTCCTACGAGCAGTACTTC.

The count of this clone is one. The chain uses TRBV6-5 and TRBJ2-1; 9 bases are shared with TRBD2. Trimming at V came to 0 bases and at J to 8 bases, leaving 5 bases not matched to a gene. Germline V gene data show CDR1 as MNHEY and CDR2 as SVGAGI. This CDR3 contains 15 residues. CDR3 in amino acids: CASSYSLAGKYEQFF. As DNA, the CDR3 is TGTGCCAGCAGTTACTCGCTAGCGGGGAAGTATGAGCAGTTCTTC.

The chain recombines TRBV7-6 with TRBJ2-1, with D perhaps TRBD2 (6 bases). Germline loops: CDR1 SGHVS, CDR2 FNYEAQ. This CDR3 spans 16 amino acids. The V gene lost 5 bases and the J gene lost 0 bases, with 14 bases spanning the gap. CDR3 amino acids: CASSGAAGFSYNEQFF. CDR3 nucleotide sequence: TGTGCCAGCAGCGGGGCGGCGGGGTTCTCCTACAATGAGCAGTTCTTC.

This CDR3 reads CASSTSVAGGPYEQYF. The CDR3, as DNA: TGTGCCAGCAGCACGTCTGTGGCGGGAGGGCCCTACGAGCAGTACTTC. This rearrangement joins TRBV9 to TRBJ2-7, with TRBD2 matching over 9 bases. The V segment lost 4 bases and the J segment 2 bases; nucleotides outside the gene matches: 10. CDR3 length: 16 residues. Germline V lookup: CDR1 SGDLS, CDR2 YYNGEE.

The V gene is TRBV18, the J gene TRBJ2-7; 8 nucleotides line up with TRBD1. CDR3 length: 16 amino acids. With 3 bases clipped from V and 6 bases from J, the junction kept 13 bases outside the gene matches. The germline V gene has CDR1 KGHSH and CDR2 LQKENI. The CDR3 region is CASSPADRGLYGEQYF. The CDR3 nucleotides are TGTGCCAGCTCACCGGCTGACAGGGGACTCTACGGCGAGCAGTACTTC.

The chain employs TRBV28 and TRBJ1-5; perhaps TRBD1 as D (5 bases). Between the trimmed V and J ends, which lost 5 bases and 0 bases, there was a span of 11 bases. This CDR3 has 15 amino acids. CDR1 and CDR2 from the germline V gene are MDHEN and SYDVKM. The CDR3 DNA is TGTGCCAGCAGTACTCAGGGATCTAGCAATCAGCCCCAGCATTTT. Its translation is CASSTQGSSNQPQHF.

The CDR3 nucleotides read TGTGCCAGCAGTCCGGGACTCCGCACAGATACGCAGTATTTT. This codes for CASSPGLRTDTQYF. The genes are TRBV6-5 and TRBJ2-3; D perhaps matches TRBD2 (6 bases). V gave up 5 bases and J gave up 1 base, with 10 bases separating them. Germline CDR1 and CDR2: MNHEY and SVGAGI. The CDR3 extends over 14 amino acids.

This CDR3 reads CASSQGVDSNTEAFF. The CDR3 DNA is TGTGCCAGCAGTCAGGGCGTGGACAGCAACACTGAAGCTTTCTTT. The chain is built from TRBV7-8 and TRBJ1-1, with TRBD1 as a possible D gene (6 bases). The CDR3 has 15 residues. Germline-derived CDR1 and CDR2 are SGHVS and FQNEAQ. V shed 6 bases and J shed 2 bases, with 16 bases lying between them.

The chain combines TRBV6-5 with TRBJ1-2; possible D gene TRBD1, 6 bases. Looked up from germline, CDR1 is MNHEY and CDR2 is SVGAGI. CDR3 size: 15 residues. V was clipped by 5 bases and J by 3 bases, with 16 bases between them. In DNA form, the CDR3 reads TGTGCCAGCAGTAGCCCACAGGGAAAGGACTATGGCTACACCTTC. Translating gives CASSSPQGKDYGYTF.

The J gene is TRBJ2-7, the V gene TRBV4-2, with TRBD2 matching over 10 bases. The V and J ends lost 4 bases and 5 bases, in that order; junction bases with no gene match: 2. This CDR3 has 13 amino acids. Germline lookup yields CDR1 LGHNA and CDR2 YNFKEQ. The CDR3 is CASSPGLANEQYF. CDR3 coding DNA: TGTGCCAGCAGCCCGGGACTAGCGAACGAGCAGTACTTC.

V is TRBV2 and J is TRBJ1-2; 8 positions match TRBD1. This CDR3 has 14 amino acids. V was clipped by 2 bases and J by 6 bases; unmatched bases: 5. Germline V CDR1 and CDR2: SNHLY, FYNNEI. CDR3 protein: CASSERRTGHGYTF. CDR3 DNA: TGTGCCAGCAGTGAAAGAAGGACAGGGCATGGCTACACCTTC.